One T cell receptor (beta chain) is described in this entry. The junction and the germline gene differ at one end; a read error may be behind it. The template, about 540 ng total RNA, yielded TCR beta cDNA made with a constant-region primer. Libraries covering TCR beta were generated through three nested multiplex PCR rounds (using a slightly modified ARM-PCR). PCR rounds one and two used TRBV1-TRBV30 forward primers with a C-beta reverse primer for around 9 cycles each. TCRdb re-analysed the multiplex PCR reads in MiXCR, keeping a single row per CDR3 protein. The sample holds roughly 100,000 distinct CDR3 sequences, approximately 68% seen once. This specimen belongs to a study of tumor-infiltrating lymphocytes in primary liver carcinoma. Per germline, CDR1 MDHEN and CDR2 SYDVKM. The CDR3 consists of 14 residues. Both RNA and DNA were isolated together from approximately 22-30 mg of bulk tissue that had not been sorted.

The source is a woman aged 55-70 years with primary liver carcinoma and hepatitis B virus infection. This chain uses TRBV28 with TRBJ2-5, with 10 bases lining up with TRBD2. The material sequenced was liver tumor tissue from sampling region 5. This sample's subset: tumor region T5, tumor centre. The CDR3 reads CVSSNGLAEETQYF. DNA for the CDR3: TGTGTCAGCAGTAACGGACTAGCGGAAGAGACCCAGTACTTC.